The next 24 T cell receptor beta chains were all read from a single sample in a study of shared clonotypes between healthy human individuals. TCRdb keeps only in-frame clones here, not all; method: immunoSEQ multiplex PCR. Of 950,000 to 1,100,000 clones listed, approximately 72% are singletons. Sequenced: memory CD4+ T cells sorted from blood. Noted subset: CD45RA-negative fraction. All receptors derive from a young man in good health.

CDR3 nucleotides: TGTGCCAGCAGCTTGCGGGGCTCCTCTGGAAACACCATATATTTT. Amino acid sequence: CASSLRGSSGNTIYF. The genes are TRBV7-2 and TRBJ1-3; D possibly corresponds to TRBD1 (5 bases). There are 15 residues in the CDR3. CDR1 is SGHTA and CDR2 is FQGNSA in the germline V gene. V was trimmed by 3 bases and J by 0 bases, leaving 9 bases between them.

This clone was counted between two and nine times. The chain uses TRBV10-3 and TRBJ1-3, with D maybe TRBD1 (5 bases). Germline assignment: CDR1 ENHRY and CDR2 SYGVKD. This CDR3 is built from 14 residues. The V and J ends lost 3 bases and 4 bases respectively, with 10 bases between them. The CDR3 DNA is TGTGCCATCAGTGACGGGGCAGGCGGAAACACCATATATTTT. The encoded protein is CAISDGAGGNTIYF.

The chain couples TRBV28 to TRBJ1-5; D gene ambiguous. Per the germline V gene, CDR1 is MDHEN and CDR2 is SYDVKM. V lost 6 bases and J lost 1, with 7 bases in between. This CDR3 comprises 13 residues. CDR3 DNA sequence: TGTGCCAGCAGGGAGGGAAGCAATCAGCCCCAGCATTTT. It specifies CASREGSNQPQHF. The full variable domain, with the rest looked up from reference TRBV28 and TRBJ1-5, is DVKVTQSSRYLVKRTGEKVFLECVQDMDHENMFWYRQDPGLGLRLIYFSYDVKMKEKGDIPEGYSVSREKKERFSLILESASTNQTSMYLCASREGSNQPQHFGDGTRLSIL.

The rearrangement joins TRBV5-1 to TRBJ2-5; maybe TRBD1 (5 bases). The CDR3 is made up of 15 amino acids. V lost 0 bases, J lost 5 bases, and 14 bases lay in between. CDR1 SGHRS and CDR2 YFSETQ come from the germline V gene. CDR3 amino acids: CASSLAPWGGETQYF. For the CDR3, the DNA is TGCGCCAGCAGCTTGGCCCCTTGGGGCGGCGAGACCCAGTACTTC.

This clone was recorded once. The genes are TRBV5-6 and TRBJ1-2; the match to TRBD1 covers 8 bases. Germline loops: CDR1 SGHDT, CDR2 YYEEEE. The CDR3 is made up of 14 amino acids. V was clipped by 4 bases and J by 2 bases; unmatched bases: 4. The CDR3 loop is CASSLTGVNYGYTF. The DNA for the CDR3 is TGTGCCAGCAGCCTGACAGGGGTGAACTATGGCTACACCTTC. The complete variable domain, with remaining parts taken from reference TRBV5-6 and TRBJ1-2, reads DAGVTQSPTHLIKTRGQQVTLRCSPKSGHDTVSWYQQALGQGPQFIFQYYEEEERQRGNFPDRFSGHQFPNYSSELNVNALLLGDSALYLCASSLTGVNYGYTFGSGTRLTVV.

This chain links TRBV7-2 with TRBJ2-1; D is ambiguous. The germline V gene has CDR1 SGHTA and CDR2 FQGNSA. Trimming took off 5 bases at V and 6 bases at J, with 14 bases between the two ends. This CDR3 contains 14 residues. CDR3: CASSVTLSRNEQFF. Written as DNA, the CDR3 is TGTGCCAGCAGCGTCACTCTAAGTCGCAATGAGCAGTTCTTC. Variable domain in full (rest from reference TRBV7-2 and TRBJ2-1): GAGVSQSPSNKVTEKGKDVELRCDPISGHTALYWYRQSLGQGLEFLIYFQGNSAPDKSGLPSDRFSAERTGGSVSTLTIQRTQQEDSAVYLCASSVTLSRNEQFFGPGTRLTVL.

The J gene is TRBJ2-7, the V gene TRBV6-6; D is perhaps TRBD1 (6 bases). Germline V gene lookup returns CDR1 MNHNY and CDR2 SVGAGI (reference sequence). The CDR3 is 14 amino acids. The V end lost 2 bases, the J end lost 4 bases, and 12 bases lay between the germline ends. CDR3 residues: CASSYGRGDYEQYF. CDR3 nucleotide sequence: TGTGCCAGCAGTTACGGCAGGGGCGATTACGAGCAGTACTTC.

Here the CDR3 reads CASREDWGLYNEQFF. The CDR3, as DNA: TGTGCCAGTAGGGAAGACTGGGGGCTCTACAATGAGCAGTTCTTC. The J gene is TRBJ2-1, the V gene TRBV19; D perhaps matches TRBD1 (6 bases). The germline V and J ends were trimmed by 6 bases and 3 bases, with 15 bases remaining between them. Germline V gene lookup returns CDR1 LNHDA and CDR2 SQIVND (reference sequence). The CDR3 is made up of 15 amino acids. Looking up the rest from reference TRBV19 and TRBJ2-1 gives the full variable domain: DGGITQSPKYLFRKEGQNVTLSCEQNLNHDAMYWYRQDPGQGLRLIYYSQIVNDFQKGDIAEGYSVSREKKESFPLTVTSAQKNPTAFYLCASREDWGLYNEQFFGPGTRLTVL.

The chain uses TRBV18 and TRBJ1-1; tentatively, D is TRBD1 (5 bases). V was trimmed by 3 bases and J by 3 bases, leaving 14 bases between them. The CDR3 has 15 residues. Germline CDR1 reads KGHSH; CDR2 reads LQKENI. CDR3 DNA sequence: TGTGCCAGCTCACCCAACCGGGGGGGATACACTGAAGCTTTCTTT. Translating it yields CASSPNRGGYTEAFF.

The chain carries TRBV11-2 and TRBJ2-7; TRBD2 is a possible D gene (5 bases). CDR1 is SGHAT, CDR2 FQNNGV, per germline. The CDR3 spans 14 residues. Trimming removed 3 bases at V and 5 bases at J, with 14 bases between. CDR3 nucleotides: TGTGCCAGCAGCTTTGTACCGGGAAGTGACGAGCAGTACTTC. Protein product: CASSFVPGSDEQYF. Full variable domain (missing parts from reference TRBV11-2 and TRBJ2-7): EAGVAQSPRYKIIEKRQSVAFWCNPISGHATLYWYQQILGQGPKLLIQFQNNGVVDDSQLPKDRFSAERLKGVDSTLKIQPAKLEDSAVYLCASSFVPGSDEQYFGPGTRLTVT.

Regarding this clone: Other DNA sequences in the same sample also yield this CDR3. The CDR3 region has the DNA TGTGCCTGGAGTTTATGGGAAAGCGAGACCCAGTACTTC. Its protein product is CAWSLWESETQYF. The chain links TRBV30 to TRBJ2-5; D not resolved. This CDR3 comprises 13 residues. Germline-derived CDR1 and CDR2 are GTSNPN and SVGIG (reference sequence). Trimming left V 2 bases short and J 5 bases short, with 12 bases between.

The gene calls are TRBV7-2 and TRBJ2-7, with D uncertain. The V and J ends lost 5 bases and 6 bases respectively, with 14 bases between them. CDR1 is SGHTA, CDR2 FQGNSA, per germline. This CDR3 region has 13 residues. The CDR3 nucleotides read TGTGCCAGCAGCCTTAGAGTCGGACCCGAGCAGTACTTC. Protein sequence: CASSLRVGPEQYF.

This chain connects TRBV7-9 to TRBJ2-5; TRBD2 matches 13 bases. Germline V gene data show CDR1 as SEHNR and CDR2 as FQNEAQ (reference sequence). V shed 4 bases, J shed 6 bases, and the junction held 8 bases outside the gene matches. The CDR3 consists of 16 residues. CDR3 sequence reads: CASSSRTSGSGQTQYF. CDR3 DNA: TGTGCCAGCAGCTCTCGGACTAGCGGGAGCGGACAGACCCAGTACTTC.

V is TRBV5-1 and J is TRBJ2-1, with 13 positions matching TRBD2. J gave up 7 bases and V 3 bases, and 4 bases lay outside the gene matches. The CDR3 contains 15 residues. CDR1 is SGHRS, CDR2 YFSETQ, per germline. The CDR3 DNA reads TGCGCCAGCAGCTCGCAGGGACTAGCGGGAAATGAGCAGTTCTTC. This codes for CASSSQGLAGNEQFF.

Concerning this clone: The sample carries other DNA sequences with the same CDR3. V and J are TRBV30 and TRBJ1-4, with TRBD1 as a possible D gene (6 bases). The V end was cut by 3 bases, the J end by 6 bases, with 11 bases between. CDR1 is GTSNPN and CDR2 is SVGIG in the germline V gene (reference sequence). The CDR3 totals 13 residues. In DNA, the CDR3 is TGTGCCTGGAGCGGGGGGCTAGATGAAAAACTGTTTTTT. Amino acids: CAWSGGLDEKLFF.

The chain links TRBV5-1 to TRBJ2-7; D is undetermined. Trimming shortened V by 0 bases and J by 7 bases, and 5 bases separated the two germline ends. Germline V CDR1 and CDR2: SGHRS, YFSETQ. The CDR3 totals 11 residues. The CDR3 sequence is CASSLAQEQYF. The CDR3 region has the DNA TGCGCCAGCAGCTTGGCCCAGGAGCAGTACTTC.

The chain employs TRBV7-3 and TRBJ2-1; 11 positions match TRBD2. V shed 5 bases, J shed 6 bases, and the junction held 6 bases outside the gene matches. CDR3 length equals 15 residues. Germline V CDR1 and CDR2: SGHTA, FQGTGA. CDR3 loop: CASSPTSGGVNEQFF. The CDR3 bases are TGTGCCAGCAGCCCAACTAGCGGGGGAGTCAATGAGCAGTTCTTC.

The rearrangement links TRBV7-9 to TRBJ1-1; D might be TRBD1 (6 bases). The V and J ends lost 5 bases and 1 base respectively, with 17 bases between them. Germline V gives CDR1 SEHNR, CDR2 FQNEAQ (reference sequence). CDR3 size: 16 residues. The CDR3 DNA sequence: TGTGCCAGCAGCCCCTCCCGGCAGGGGACGAACACTGAAGCTTTCTTT. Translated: CASSPSRQGTNTEAFF.

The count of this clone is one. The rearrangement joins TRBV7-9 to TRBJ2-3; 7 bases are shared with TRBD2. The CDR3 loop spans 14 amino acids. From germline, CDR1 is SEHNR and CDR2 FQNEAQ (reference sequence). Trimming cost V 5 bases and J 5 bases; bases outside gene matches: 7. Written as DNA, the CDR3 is TGTGCCAGCAGCACTGGACTAGAGTTAGATACGCAGTATTTT. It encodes CASSTGLELDTQYF.

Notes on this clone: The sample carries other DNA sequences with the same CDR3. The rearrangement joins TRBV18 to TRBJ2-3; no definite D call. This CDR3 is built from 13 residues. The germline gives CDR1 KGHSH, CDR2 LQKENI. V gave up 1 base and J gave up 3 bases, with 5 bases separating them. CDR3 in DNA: TGTGCCAGCTCACCACAAGGGACAGATACGCAGTATTTT. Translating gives CASSPQGTDTQYF.

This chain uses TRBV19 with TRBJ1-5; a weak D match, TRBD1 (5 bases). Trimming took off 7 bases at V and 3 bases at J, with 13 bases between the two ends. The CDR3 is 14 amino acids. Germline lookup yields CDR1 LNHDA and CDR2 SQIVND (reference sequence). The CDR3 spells CASMLGVDNQPQHF. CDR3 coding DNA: TGTGCCAGTATGCTGGGGGTAGACAATCAGCCCCAGCATTTT.

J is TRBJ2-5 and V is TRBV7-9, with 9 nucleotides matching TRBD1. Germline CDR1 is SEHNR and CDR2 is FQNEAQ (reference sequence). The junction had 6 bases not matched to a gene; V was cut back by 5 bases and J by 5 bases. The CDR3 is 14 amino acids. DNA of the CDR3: TGTGCCAGCAGCACCCGGGACAGGGTCGAGACCCAGTACTTC. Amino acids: CASSTRDRVETQYF.

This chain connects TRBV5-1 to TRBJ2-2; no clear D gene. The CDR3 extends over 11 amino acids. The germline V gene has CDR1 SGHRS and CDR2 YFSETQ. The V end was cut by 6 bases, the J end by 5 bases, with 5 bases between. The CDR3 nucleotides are TGCGCCAGCACCCAAACCGGGGAGCTGTTTTTT. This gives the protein CASTQTGELFF.

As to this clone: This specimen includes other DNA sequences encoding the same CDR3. As DNA, the CDR3 is TGCAGTGCTGGGACATCTTACGAGCAGTACTTC. Protein sequence: CSAGTSYEQYF. The V call is TRBV20-1, the J call TRBJ2-7; possible D gene TRBD1, 6 bases. Germline-derived CDR1 and CDR2 are DFQATT and SNEGSKA (reference sequence). V lost 5 bases, J lost 4 bases, and 9 bases lay in between. This CDR3 region has 11 residues.